One and the same sample provided the 12 T cell receptor beta chains below, sequenced in a study of blood T cell repertoires in COVID-19. Assay used: immunoSEQ multiplex PCR; TCRdb lists only in-frame clones, some missing. Among 200,000 to 250,000 clones, 85% to 90% were seen once, and the ten largest hold roughly 2.2%. Sample: peripheral blood. The receptors shown here come from a woman between 50 and 59 years old with acute or convalescent COVID-19.

V gene TRBV19 combines with J gene TRBJ2-1; D may be TRBD2 (5 bases). The germline gives CDR1 LNHDA, CDR2 SQIVND (reference sequence). The CDR3 has 14 residues. V lost 9 bases, J lost 9 bases, and 21 bases lay in between. CDR3 DNA: TGTGCCAGCAGTGGGGTAGCGCCCAACACTGAGCAGTTCTTC. It codes for CASSGVAPNTEQFF.

This clone was seen a single time. The genes are TRBV5-4 and TRBJ2-7; possible D gene TRBD2, 5 bases. V was clipped by 4 bases and J by 1 base, with 15 bases between them. The CDR3 totals 15 residues. The germline V gene has CDR1 SGHNT and CDR2 YYREEE (reference sequence). The CDR3 coding sequence is TGTGCCAGCAGCGACGTTCCCGGACTGTCCTACGAGCAGTACTTC. Translating gives CASSDVPGLSYEQYF.

The chain combines TRBV12-3 or TRBV12-4 with TRBJ2-3, with D perhaps TRBD1 (6 bases). The CDR3 covers 13 residues. Trimming took 5 bases from V and 6 from J, leaving 12 bases between them. CDR3 bases: TGTGCCAGCAGTGTACAGGGACCCGATACGCAGTATTTT. It codes for CASSVQGPDTQYF.

V usage is TRBV29-1 and J usage is TRBJ2-7; D is possibly TRBD1 (6 bases). The germline V gene encodes CDR1 SQVTM and CDR2 ANQGSEA. V was clipped by 5 bases and J by 3 bases, with 8 bases between them. This CDR3 comprises 11 residues. CDR3 in DNA: TGCAGCGTTAAGACAGGCTACGAGCAGTACTTC. Translated, it gives CSVKTGYEQYF.

The chain couples TRBV5-8 to TRBJ2-2; possible D gene TRBD2, 6 bases. The V end lost 2 bases, the J end lost 7 bases, and 21 bases lay between the germline ends. This CDR3 region has 17 residues. Germline V gene lookup returns CDR1 SGHTS and CDR2 YDEGEE. The CDR3 protein is CASSFPSGRRVFGELFF. The DNA of the CDR3 is TGTGCCAGCAGCTTCCCCAGCGGGCGAAGGGTGTTCGGGGAGCTGTTTTTT.

V is TRBV9 and J is TRBJ1-4, with 11 bases matching TRBD1. V was clipped by 4 bases and J by 7 bases; unmatched bases: 3. The CDR3 is 14 amino acids. CDR1 and CDR2 from the germline V gene are SGDLS and YYNGEE. CDR3 in DNA: TGTGCCAGCAGCATGGGACAGGGGGGTGAAAAACTGTTTTTT. Translating gives CASSMGQGGEKLFF.

This clone was recorded a few times. The chain uses TRBV19 and TRBJ2-7; TRBD2 is a possible D gene (5 bases). Germline CDR1 reads LNHDA; CDR2 reads SQIVND (reference sequence). There are 12 residues in the CDR3. Trimming removed 1 base from V and 7 bases from J, with 8 bases in between. The CDR3 DNA reads as TGTGCCAGTAGTATAGGTGGGAGTGAGCAGTACTTC. It encodes CASSIGGSEQYF.

The J gene is TRBJ2-7, the V gene TRBV29-1; 9 bases line up with TRBD1. Germline assignment: CDR1 SQVTM and CDR2 ANQGSEA. The CDR3 contains 13 residues. V trimming: 6 bases; J trimming: 1 base; junction bases outside the gene matches: 4. CDR3 DNA sequence: TGCAGCGTACGACAGGGGGAATCCTACGAGCAGTACTTC. Its protein is CSVRQGESYEQYF.

This clone was detected once. V and J are TRBV30 and TRBJ2-7; D is possibly TRBD2 (6 bases). V lost 0 bases to trimming and J lost 0 bases, with 9 bases between them. CDR3 length: 14 amino acids. CDR1 and CDR2 from the germline V gene are GTSNPN and SVGIG (reference sequence). The DNA for the CDR3 is TGTGCCTGGAGTGTATACGGGGGCTCCTACGAGCAGTACTTC. As protein: CAWSVYGGSYEQYF.

The V gene is TRBV11-3, the J gene TRBJ2-1, with unresolved D. Germline V CDR1 and CDR2: SGHNT, YENEEA. V lost 4 bases to trimming and J lost 3 bases, with 7 bases between them. CDR3 length equals 13 residues. CDR3: CASSSNLYNEQFF. In DNA, the CDR3 is TGTGCCAGCAGCTCTAATCTCTACAATGAGCAGTTCTTC. The whole variable domain, remainder taken from reference TRBV11-3 and TRBJ2-1, is EAGVVQSPRYKIIEKKQPVAFWCNPISGHNTLYWYLQNLGQGPELLIRYENEEAVDDSQLPKDRFSAERLKGVDSTLKIQPAELGDSAVYLCASSSNLYNEQFFGPGTRLTVL.

The chain links TRBV18 to TRBJ1-2; perhaps TRBD1 as D (5 bases). CDR1 KGHSH and CDR2 LQKENI come from the germline V gene. The CDR3 contains 13 residues. The ends were cut back, 6 bases at V and 0 bases at J, with 8 bases in the middle. CDR3 amino acids: CASSTGSNYGYTF. CDR3 sequence (DNA): TGTGCCAGCTCCACAGGCTCTAACTATGGCTACACCTTC.

This clone came up a few times. The chain has TRBV7-2 and TRBJ2-3; 12 bases agree with TRBD2. Trimming cost V 8 bases and J 3 bases; bases outside gene matches: 9. There are 16 residues in the CDR3. Germline CDR1 reads SGHTA; CDR2 reads FQGNSA. CDR3 amino acids: CASATNLAGGTDTQYF. The CDR3, as DNA: TGTGCCAGCGCCACGAATCTAGCGGGAGGGACAGATACGCAGTATTTT.